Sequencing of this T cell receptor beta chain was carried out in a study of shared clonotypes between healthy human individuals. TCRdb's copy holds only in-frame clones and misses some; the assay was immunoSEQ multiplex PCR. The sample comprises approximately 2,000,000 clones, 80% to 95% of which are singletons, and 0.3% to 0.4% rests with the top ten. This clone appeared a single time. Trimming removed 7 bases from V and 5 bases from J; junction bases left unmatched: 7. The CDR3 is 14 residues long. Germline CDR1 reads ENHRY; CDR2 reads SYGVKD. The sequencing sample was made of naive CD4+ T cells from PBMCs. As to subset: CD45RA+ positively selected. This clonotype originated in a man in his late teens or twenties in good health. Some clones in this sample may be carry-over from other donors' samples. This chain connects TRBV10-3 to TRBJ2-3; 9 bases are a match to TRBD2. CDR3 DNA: TGTGCCATCAAGGGACTAGCCACGGTAGATACGCAGTATTTT. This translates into CAIKGLATVDTQYF.